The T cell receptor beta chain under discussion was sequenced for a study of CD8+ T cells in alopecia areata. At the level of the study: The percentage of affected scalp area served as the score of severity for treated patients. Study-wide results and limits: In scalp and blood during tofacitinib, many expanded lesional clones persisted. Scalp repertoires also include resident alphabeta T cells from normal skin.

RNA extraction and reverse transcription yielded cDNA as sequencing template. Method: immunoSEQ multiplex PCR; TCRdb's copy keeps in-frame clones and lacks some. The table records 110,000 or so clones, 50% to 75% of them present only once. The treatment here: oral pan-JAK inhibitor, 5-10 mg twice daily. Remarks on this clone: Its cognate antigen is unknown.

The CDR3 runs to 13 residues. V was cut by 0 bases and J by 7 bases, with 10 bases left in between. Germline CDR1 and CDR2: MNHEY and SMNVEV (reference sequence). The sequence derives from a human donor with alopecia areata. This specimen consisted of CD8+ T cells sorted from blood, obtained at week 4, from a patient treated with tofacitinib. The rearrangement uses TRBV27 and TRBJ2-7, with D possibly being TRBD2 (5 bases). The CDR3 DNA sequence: TGTGCCAGCAGTTTATCCCTCACGGGAGAGCAGTACTTC. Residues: CASSLSLTGEQYF.